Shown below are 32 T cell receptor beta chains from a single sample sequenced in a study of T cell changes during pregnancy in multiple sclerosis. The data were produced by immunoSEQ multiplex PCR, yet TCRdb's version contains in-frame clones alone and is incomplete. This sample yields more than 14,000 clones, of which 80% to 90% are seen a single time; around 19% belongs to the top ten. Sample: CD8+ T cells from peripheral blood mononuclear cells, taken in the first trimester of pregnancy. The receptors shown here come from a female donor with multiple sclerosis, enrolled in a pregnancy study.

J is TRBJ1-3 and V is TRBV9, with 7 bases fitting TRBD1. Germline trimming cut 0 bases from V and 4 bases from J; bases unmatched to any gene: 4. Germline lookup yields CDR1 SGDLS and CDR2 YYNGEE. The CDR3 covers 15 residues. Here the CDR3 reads CASSVERGQGNTIYF. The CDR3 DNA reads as TGTGCCAGCAGCGTAGAAAGGGGGCAGGGAAACACCATATATTTT.

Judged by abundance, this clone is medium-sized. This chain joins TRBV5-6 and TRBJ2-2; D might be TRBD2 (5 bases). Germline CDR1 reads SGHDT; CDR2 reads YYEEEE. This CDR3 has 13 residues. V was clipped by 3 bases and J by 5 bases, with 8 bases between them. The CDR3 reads CASSYTRTGELFF. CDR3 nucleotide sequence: TGTGCCAGCAGCTACACTAGGACCGGGGAGCTGTTTTTT.

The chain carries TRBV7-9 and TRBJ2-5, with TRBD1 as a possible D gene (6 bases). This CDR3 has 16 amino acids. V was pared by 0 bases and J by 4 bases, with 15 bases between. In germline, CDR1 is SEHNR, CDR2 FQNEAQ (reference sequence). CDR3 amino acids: CASSLAWGRMGETQYF. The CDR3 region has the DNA TGTGCCAGCAGCTTAGCCTGGGGGCGCATGGGAGAGACCCAGTACTTC.

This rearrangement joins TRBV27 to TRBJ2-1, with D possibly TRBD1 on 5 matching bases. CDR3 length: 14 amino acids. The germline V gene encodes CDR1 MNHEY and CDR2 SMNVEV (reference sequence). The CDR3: CASSSWGSDNEQFF. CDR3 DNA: TGTGCTTCCAGCAGTTGGGGCAGTGATAATGAGCAGTTCTTC.

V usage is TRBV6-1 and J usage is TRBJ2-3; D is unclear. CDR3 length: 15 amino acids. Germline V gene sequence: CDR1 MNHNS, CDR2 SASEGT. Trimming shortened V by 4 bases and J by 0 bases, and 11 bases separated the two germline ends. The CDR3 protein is CASSVANPSTDTQYF. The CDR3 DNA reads TGTGCCAGCAGTGTGGCAAACCCTAGCACAGATACGCAGTATTTT.

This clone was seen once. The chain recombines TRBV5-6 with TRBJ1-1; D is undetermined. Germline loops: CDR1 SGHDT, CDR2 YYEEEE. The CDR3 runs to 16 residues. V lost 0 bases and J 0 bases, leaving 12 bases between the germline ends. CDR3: CASSLEHGELNTEAFF. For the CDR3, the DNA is TGTGCCAGCAGCTTGGAACACGGGGAGTTGAACACTGAAGCTTTCTTT. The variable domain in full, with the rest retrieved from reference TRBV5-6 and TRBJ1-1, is DAGVTQSPTHLIKTRGQQVTLRCSPKSGHDTVSWYQQALGQGPQFIFQYYEEEERQRGNFPDRFSGHQFPNYSSELNVNALLLGDSALYLCASSLEHGELNTEAFFGQGTRLTVV.

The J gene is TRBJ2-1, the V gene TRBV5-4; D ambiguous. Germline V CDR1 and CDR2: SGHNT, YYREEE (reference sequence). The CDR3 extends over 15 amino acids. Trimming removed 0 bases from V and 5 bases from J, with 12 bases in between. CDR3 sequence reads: CASSLGLGAHNEQFF. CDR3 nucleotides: TGTGCCAGCAGCTTGGGTCTGGGCGCGCACAATGAGCAGTTCTTC.

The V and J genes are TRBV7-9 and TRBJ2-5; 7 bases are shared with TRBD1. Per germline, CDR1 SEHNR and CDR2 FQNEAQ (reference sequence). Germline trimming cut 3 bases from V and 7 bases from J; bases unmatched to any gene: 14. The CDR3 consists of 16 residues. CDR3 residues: CASSLAGGPNPGTQYF. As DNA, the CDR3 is TGTGCCAGCAGCTTGGCAGGGGGACCTAACCCAGGGACCCAGTACTTC.

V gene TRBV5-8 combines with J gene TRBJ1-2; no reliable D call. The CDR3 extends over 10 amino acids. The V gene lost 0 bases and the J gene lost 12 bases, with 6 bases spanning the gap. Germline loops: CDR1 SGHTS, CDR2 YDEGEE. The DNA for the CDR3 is TGTGCCAGCAGCTTGGTTAGAGACACCTTC. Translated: CASSLVRDTF.

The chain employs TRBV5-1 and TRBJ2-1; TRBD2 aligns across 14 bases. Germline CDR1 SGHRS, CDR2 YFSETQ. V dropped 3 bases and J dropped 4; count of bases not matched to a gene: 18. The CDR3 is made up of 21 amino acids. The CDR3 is CASSWPGQPGLAGVRYNEQFF. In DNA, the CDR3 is TGCGCCAGCAGCTGGCCGGGACAACCGGGACTAGCGGGAGTCCGTTACAATGAGCAGTTCTTC.

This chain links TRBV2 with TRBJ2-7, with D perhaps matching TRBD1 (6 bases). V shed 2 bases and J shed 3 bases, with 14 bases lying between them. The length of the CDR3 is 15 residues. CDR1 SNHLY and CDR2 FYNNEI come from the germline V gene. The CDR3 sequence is CASSERRDTRYEQYF. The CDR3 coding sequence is TGTGCCAGCAGTGAACGCCGGGACACCCGCTACGAGCAGTACTTC.

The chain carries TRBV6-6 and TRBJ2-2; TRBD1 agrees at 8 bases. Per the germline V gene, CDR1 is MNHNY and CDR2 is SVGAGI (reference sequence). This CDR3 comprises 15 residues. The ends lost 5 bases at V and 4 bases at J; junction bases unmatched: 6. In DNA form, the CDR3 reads TGTGCCAGCAGTCCGACAGGGGTGGCCACCGGGGAGCTGTTTTTT. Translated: CASSPTGVATGELFF.

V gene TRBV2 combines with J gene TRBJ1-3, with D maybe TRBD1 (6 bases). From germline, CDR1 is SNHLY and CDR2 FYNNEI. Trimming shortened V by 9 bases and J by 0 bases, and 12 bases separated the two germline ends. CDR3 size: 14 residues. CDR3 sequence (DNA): TGTGCCAGTATAGGGGGGGTCTCTGGAAACACCATATATTTT. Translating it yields CASIGGVSGNTIYF. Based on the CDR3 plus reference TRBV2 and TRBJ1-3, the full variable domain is EPEVTQTPSHQVTQMGQEVILRCVPISNHLYFYWYRQILGQKVEFLVSFYNNEISEKSEIFDDQFSVERPDGSNFTLKIRSTKLEDSAMYFCASIGGVSGNTIYFGEGSWLTVV.

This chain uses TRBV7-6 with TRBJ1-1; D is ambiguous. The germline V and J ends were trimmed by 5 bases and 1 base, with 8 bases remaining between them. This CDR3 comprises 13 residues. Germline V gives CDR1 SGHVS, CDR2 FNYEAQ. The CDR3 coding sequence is TGTGCCAGCAGCCAGGCGAGGAACACTGAAGCTTTCTTT. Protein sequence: CASSQARNTEAFF.

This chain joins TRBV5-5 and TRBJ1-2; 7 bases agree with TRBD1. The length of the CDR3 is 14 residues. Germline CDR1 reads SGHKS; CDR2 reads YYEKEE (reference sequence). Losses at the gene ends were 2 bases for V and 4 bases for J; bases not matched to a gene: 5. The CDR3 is CASSFQGDAYGYTF. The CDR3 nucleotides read TGTGCCAGCAGCTTTCAGGGGGATGCCTATGGCTACACCTTC.

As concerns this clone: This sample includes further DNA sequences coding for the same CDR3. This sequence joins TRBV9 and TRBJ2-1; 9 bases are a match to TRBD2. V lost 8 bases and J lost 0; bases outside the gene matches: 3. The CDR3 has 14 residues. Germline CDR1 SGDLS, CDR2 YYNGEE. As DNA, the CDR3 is TGTGCCAGTAATAGCGGGAGCTCCTACAATGAGCAGTTCTTC. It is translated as CASNSGSSYNEQFF.

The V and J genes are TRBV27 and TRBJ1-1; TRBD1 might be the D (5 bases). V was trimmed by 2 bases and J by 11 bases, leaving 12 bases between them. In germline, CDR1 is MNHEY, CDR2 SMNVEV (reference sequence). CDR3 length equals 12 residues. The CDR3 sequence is CASSLTGREAFF. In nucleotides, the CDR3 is TGTGCCAGCAGTTTAACGGGGCGGGAGGCTTTCTTT.

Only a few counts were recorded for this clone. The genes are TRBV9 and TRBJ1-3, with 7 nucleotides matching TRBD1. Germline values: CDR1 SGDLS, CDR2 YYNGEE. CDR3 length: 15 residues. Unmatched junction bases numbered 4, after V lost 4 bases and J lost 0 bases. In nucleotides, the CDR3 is TGTGCCAGCAGCCCCGGGACAGACTCTGGAAACACCATATATTTT. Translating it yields CASSPGTDSGNTIYF.

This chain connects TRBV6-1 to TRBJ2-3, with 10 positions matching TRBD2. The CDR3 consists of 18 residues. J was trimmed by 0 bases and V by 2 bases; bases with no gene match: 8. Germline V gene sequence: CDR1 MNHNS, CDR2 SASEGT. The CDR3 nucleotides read TGTGCCAGCAGTGAACCTGGACTAGCGGAGTCTAGCACAGATACGCAGTATTTT. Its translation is CASSEPGLAESSTDTQYF.

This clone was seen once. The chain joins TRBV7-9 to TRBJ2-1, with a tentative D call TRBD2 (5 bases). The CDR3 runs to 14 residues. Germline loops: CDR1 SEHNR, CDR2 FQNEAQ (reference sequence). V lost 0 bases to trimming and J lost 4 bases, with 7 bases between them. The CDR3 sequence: CASSLAGSYNEQFF. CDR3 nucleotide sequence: TGTGCCAGCAGCTTAGCAGGGAGTTACAATGAGCAGTTCTTC.

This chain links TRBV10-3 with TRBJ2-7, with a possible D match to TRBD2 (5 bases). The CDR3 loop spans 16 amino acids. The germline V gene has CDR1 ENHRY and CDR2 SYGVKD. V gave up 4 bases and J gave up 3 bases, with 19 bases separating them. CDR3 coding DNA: TGTGCCATCAGTGTCCCCGCGGGTAGGCCGGTCTACGAGCAGTACTTC. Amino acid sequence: CAISVPAGRPVYEQYF.

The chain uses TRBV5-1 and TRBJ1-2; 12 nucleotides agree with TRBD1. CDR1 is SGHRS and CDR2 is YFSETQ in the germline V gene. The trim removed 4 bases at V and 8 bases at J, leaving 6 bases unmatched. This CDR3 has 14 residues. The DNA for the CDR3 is TGCGCCAGCAGCGCGGGACAGGGGGCAAGAGGCTACACCTTC. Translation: CASSAGQGARGYTF.

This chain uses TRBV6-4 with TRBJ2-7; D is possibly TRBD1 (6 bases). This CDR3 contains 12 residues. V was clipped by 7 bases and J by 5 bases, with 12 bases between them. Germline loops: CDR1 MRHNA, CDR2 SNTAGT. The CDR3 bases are TGTGCCAGCAAGGGCAGGGGCAACGAGCAGTACTTC. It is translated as CASKGRGNEQYF.

CDR3 in amino acids: CASSLSTSGSITGELFF. The CDR3 region has the DNA TGTGCCAGCAGCTTATCAACTAGCGGGAGTATCACCGGGGAGCTGTTTTTT. V and J are TRBV7-6 and TRBJ2-2; 11 bases fit TRBD2. The CDR3 runs 17 residues. CDR1 and CDR2 from the germline V gene are SGHVS and FNYEAQ. V dropped 2 bases and J dropped 4; count of bases not matched to a gene: 6.

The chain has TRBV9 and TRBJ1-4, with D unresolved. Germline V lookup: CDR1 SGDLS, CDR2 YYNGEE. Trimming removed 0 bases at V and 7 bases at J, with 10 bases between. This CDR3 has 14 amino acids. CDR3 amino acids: CASSVGGRSEKLFF. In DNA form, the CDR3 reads TGTGCCAGCAGCGTAGGAGGGCGTAGTGAAAAACTGTTTTTT.

CDR3 sequence reads: CASVGSYEQYF. For the CDR3, the DNA is TGTGCCAGCGTCGGGTCCTACGAGCAGTACTTC. The V call is TRBV7-9, the J call TRBJ2-7, with D unresolved. Germline CDR1 SEHNR, CDR2 FQNEAQ (reference sequence). CDR3 length: 11 residues. V lost 8 bases to trimming and J lost 1 base, with 6 bases between them. The full variable domain, completed using reference TRBV7-9 and TRBJ2-7, is DTGVSQNPRHKITKRGQNVTFRCDPISEHNRLYWYRQTLGQGPEFLTYFQNEAQLEKSRLLSDRFSAERPKGSFSTLEIQRTEQGDSAMYLCASVGSYEQYFGPGTRLTVT.

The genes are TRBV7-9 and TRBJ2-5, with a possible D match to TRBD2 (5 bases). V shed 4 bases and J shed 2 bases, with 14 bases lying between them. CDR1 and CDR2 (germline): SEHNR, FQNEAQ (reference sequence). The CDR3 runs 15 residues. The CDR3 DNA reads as TGTGCCAGCAGCTCCCCGGACTCGATTCAAGAGACCCAGTACTTC. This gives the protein CASSSPDSIQETQYF.

CDR3: CASSERRLYNEQFF. The DNA of the CDR3 is TGTGCCAGCAGTGAGCGACGTCTTTACAATGAGCAGTTCTTC. The rearrangement joins TRBV6-5 to TRBJ2-1; D gene unclear. CDR1 and CDR2 from the germline V gene are MNHEY and SVGAGI. V was clipped by 5 bases and J by 4 bases, with 12 bases between them. There are 14 residues in the CDR3.

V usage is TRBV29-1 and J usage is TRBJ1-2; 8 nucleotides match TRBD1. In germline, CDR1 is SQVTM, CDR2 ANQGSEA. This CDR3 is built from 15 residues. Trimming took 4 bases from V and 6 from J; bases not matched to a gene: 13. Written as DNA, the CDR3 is TGCAGCGTTGGGCGGATCAGGGGGCGCGACGATGGCTACACCTTC. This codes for CSVGRIRGRDDGYTF. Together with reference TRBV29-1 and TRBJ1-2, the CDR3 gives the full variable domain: SAVISQKPSRDICQRGTSLTIQCQVDSQVTMMFWYRQQPGQSLTLIATANQGSEATYESGFVIDKFPISRPNLTFSTLTVSNMSPEDSSIYLCSVGRIRGRDDGYTFGSGTRLTVV.

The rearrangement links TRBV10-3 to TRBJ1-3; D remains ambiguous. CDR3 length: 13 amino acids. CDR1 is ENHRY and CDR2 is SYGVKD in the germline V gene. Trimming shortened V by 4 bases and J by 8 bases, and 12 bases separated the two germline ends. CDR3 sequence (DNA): TGTGCCATCAGTGTCGGGGTAGAGGACACCATATATTTT. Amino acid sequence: CAISVGVEDTIYF.

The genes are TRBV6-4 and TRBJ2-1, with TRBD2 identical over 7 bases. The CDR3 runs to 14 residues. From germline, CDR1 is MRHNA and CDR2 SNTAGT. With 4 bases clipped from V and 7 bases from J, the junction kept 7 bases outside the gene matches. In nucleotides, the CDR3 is TGTGCCAGCAGTGCCGCGGGAGAGCGAAATGAGCAGTTCTTC. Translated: CASSAAGERNEQFF.

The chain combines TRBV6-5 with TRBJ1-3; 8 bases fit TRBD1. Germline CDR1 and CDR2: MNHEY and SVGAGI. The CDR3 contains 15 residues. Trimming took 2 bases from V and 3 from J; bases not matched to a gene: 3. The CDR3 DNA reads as TGTGCCAGCAGTTACAGACAGGGGAGTGGAAACACCATATATTTT. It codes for CASSYRQGSGNTIYF.